These T cell receptor beta chains were read from a single sample in a study of regulatory T cells in long-lasting Graves disease. MiXCR was run by TCRdb on the multiplex PCR reads, yielding one entry per CDR3 protein. Counted here are approximately 470,000 distinct CDR3 sequences, roughly 20% occurring once; the ten biggest clones make up over 7.5%. Sequencing was performed on peripheral blood mononuclear cells (PBMCs), taken when the disease was refractory, from a patient treated with antithyroid drugs. Receptors originate from a female donor with Graves disease. Each CDR3 is given with its conserved first and last residue. Fields, in order: V gene, clone size, D gene, J gene, CDR3 DNA, CDR3 protein. The D gene is left open where the match is weak. A clone size is listed for some rows: how often the clone was seen (once, few, many), or a class if it is expanded.

>TRBV5-1|.|.|TRBJ2-3
TGCGCCAGCAGCACGGACAGTAGCACAGATACGCAGTATTTT
CASSTDSSTDTQYF
>TRBV20-1|many|.|TRBJ1-2
TGCAGTGCTAGGTCCGGACTGACCTATGGCTACACCTTC
CSARSGLTYGYTF
>TRBV12-3/TRBV12-4|.|TRBD2|TRBJ2-2
TGTGCCAGCAGAACGGGTGGGGGCGGGAGGGCCGGGACCGGGGAGCTGTTTTTT
CASRTGGGGRAGTGELFF
>TRBV29-1|.|.|TRBJ2-7
TGCAGCGGTAGCGGCCCCTCCTACGAGCAGTACTTC
CSGSGPSYEQYF
>TRBV12-3/TRBV12-4|many|.|TRBJ1-2
TGTGCCAGCAGTTTGAAGGGACTAGGCTACACCTTC
CASSLKGLGYTF
>TRBV27|few|.|TRBJ2-6
TGTGCCAGCAGTCCCACAGGGACTTGGGGGGCCAACGTCCTGACTTTC
CASSPTGTWGANVLTF
>TRBV6-1|few|TRBD1|TRBJ2-5
TGTGCCAGCAGTCAAAGGGACAGAGGGAAAGAGACCCAGTACTTC
CASSQRDRGKETQYF
>TRBV20-1|many|.|TRBJ2-6
TGCAGTGTCCCAGAGCGGACTGGGGCCAACGTCCTGACTTTC
CSVPERTGANVLTF
>TRBV20-1|.|TRBD1|TRBJ1-5
TGCAGTGCTAGTACAGCGCTTTGGGGACAGAATTTTCAGCCCCAGCATTTT
CSASTALWGQNFQPQHF
>TRBV27|.|.|TRBJ2-2
TGTGCCAGCAGTTGGGGGGGGCCCGGGGAGCTGTTTTTT
CASSWGGPGELFF
>TRBV27|many|.|TRBJ2-5
TGTGCCAGCAGTTTCCTCCGGGACCGGGGAGAGACCCAGTACTTC
CASSFLRDRGETQYF
>TRBV28|many|TRBD2|TRBJ2-7
TGTGCCAGCAGTCCCGGGACTAGTGCCTCCGAGCAGTACTTC
CASSPGTSASEQYF
>TRBV5-1|.|TRBD1|TRBJ2-1
TGCGCCAGCAGCTGGAGGACAGGGGGGAGAAATGAGCAGTTCTTC
CASSWRTGGRNEQFF
>TRBV20-1|.|.|TRBJ2-3
TGCAGTGCTAGCGACAGCCCAACAGATACGCAGTATTTT
CSASDSPTDTQYF
>TRBV5-6|many|.|TRBJ2-5
TGTGCCAGCAGCTTGGGAATACTCCAAGAGACCCAGTACTTC
CASSLGILQETQYF
>TRBV29-1|.|TRBD1|TRBJ1-1
TGCAGCGTTGAAGACTCCGGGACAGAGAGCACTGAAGCTTTCTTT
CSVEDSGTESTEAFF
>TRBV5-4|.|TRBD1|TRBJ2-1
TGTGCCAGCACCCCCGGGACAGGGGTCTACAATGAGCAGTTCTTC
CASTPGTGVYNEQFF
>TRBV2|many|.|TRBJ1-1
TGTGCCAGCAGTATTTCCAGGGTTCCTTTGGGCACTGAAGCTTTCTTT
CASSISRVPLGTEAFF
>TRBV11-1|.|.|TRBJ2-5
TGTGCCAGCAGCAATGGGGGGTACCAAGAGACCCAGTACTTC
CASSNGGYQETQYF
>TRBV4-1|.|.|TRBJ2-7
TGCGCCAGCAGCCAAAATCCCTCACAGGGAATAGAGCAGTACTTC
CASSQNPSQGIEQYF
>TRBV11-2|many|TRBD1|TRBJ2-1
TGTGCCAGCAGCCCAAGGGGGCCATACAATGAGCAGTTCTTC
CASSPRGPYNEQFF
>TRBV3-1|many|TRBD1|TRBJ1-5
TGTGCCGGAGGGGACAGGAATCAGCCCCAGCATTTT
CAGGDRNQPQHF
>TRBV6-1|.|.|TRBJ2-2
TGTGCCAGCAGTACCCGACCCGGGGAGCTGTTTTTT
CASSTRPGELFF
>TRBV10-2|.|TRBD2|TRBJ2-7
TGCGCCAGCAGTGAACCGGGACTAGCGGGAAATGAGCAGTACTTC
CASSEPGLAGNEQYF
>TRBV7-9|.|.|TRBJ1-1
TGTGCCGTGGGGGACGGGACTGAAGCTTTCTTT
CAVGDGTEAFF
>TRBV30|many|TRBD1|TRBJ1-4
TGTGCCTGGAGTCAGGGGGCGCTCGGCGAAAAACTGTTTTTT
CAWSQGALGEKLFF
>TRBV14|.|.|TRBJ2-3
TGTGCCAGCAGTGGTACAGGAGACTTTAGAGGTACGCAGTATTTT
CASSGTGDFRGTQYF
>TRBV5-8|few|.|TRBJ2-5
TGTGCCAGCCGTAACAGACAGGCGGGAGTCGGGGAGACCCAGTACTTC
CASRNRQAGVGETQYF
>TRBV5-1|many|TRBD1|TRBJ2-7
TGTGCCAGCAGCTTCGGGACAGGGGGCTACGAGCAGTACTTC
CASSFGTGGYEQYF
>TRBV15|many|.|TRBJ2-7
TGTGCCACCAGCAGGGACGGGGACCACGAGCAGTACTTC
CATSRDGDHEQYF
>TRBV19|few|TRBD2|TRBJ2-5
TGTGCCAGTAGTATGGGGGGGGGACTACAAGAGGCCCAGTACTTC
CASSMGGGLQEAQYF
>TRBV7-2|many|.|TRBJ2-7
TGTGCCAGCAGCTTATCCCCATCTTCCACCTACGAGCAGTACTTC
CASSLSPSSTYEQYF
>TRBV19|.|.|TRBJ2-5
TGTGCCAGTAGTATATTCATCGGACAGCAAGAGACCCAGTACTTC
CASSIFIGQQETQYF
>TRBV9|.|TRBD2|TRBJ2-5
TGTGCCAGCAGCGTAGAAGGTAGCGGGTACCAAGAGACCCAGTACTTC
CASSVEGSGYQETQYF
>TRBV12-3/TRBV12-4|.|.|TRBJ2-3
TGTGCCAGCCTTAGCGGACCGAGCACAGATACGCAGTATTTT
CASLSGPSTDTQYF
>TRBV20-1|few|TRBD1|TRBJ1-5
TGCAGTCAACAGGGGGCCGGCAATCAGCCCCAGCATTTT
CSQQGAGNQPQHF
>TRBV6-2/TRBV6-3|few|.|TRBJ1-5
TGTGCCAGCAGCGATTTTGGACAGTTCAATCAGCCCCAGCATTTT
CASSDFGQFNQPQHF
>TRBV7-2|.|TRBD1|TRBJ1-5
TGTGCCAGCAACACGGGACAGGGACGGTCTCAGCCCCAGCATTTT
CASNTGQGRSQPQHF
>TRBV25-1|few|.|TRBJ1-2
TGTGCCAGCAGGGGGGTAAAGGGCTATGGCTACACCTTC
CASRGVKGYGYTF
>TRBV29-1|.|.|TRBJ1-1
TGCAGCGTTGAAGAGGCCCAGGACGGCCGAGAATGGTTT
CSVEEAQDGREWF
>TRBV6-1|many|.|TRBJ1-5
TGTGCCAGCAAGCCCGGGGATAGCAATCAGCCCCAGCATTTT
CASKPGDSNQPQHF
>TRBV28|many|.|TRBJ1-2
TGTGCCAGCAGTTTTGGAACAAACTATGGCTACACCTTC
CASSFGTNYGYTF